A single sample is the source of the 19 T cell receptor beta chains below, sequenced in a study of CD8 T cells in ankylosing spondylitis. TCRdb independently ran MiXCR on the 5' RACE reads; one entry per CDR3 protein. Of a few hundred thousand distinct CDR3 sequences detected, over 8.5% appear once; the ten largest clones hold approximately 6.6%. The sequenced sample was blood, either unsorted or a sorted T cell fraction (not recorded which). Source of these receptors: a male donor with ankylosing spondylitis or in good health (not recorded which).

This clonotype showed up many times. The chain carries TRBV5-5 and TRBJ1-6; possibly TRBD1 for D (5 bases). The CDR3 loop spans 15 amino acids. V lost 1 base and J lost 7, with 12 bases in between. Germline V gene lookup returns CDR1 SGHKS and CDR2 YYEKEE (reference sequence). The CDR3 nucleotides are TGTGCCAGCAGCTTGACTCTGACAGAAAATTCACCCCTCCACTTT. Its protein is CASSLTLTENSPLHF. Based on the CDR3 plus reference TRBV5-5 and TRBJ1-6, the full variable domain is DAGVTQSPTHLIKTRGQQVTLRCSPISGHKSVSWYQQVLGQGPQFIFQYYEKEERGRGNFPDRFSARQFPNYSSELNVNALLLGDSALYLCASSLTLTENSPLHFGNGTRLTVT.

The chain combines TRBV12-3 or TRBV12-4 with TRBJ1-3; D gene uncertain. Deletions cut 6 bases from V and 1 base from J, with 10 bases between. This CDR3 contains 14 residues. The CDR3 sequence: CASRPTASGNTIYF. DNA for the CDR3: TGTGCCAGCAGGCCCACAGCGTCTGGAAACACCATATATTTT.

The V call is TRBV12-3 or TRBV12-4, the J call TRBJ1-2; 9 bases align to TRBD1. The CDR3 extends over 16 amino acids. V lost 3 bases, J lost 7 bases, and 12 bases stayed unmatched. The CDR3 nucleotides are TGTGCCAGCAGTTTCCGGGACAGGGTCTTGTCACGTGGCTACACCTTC. Protein product: CASSFRDRVLSRGYTF.

The table lists this clonotype with many counts. The chain is built from TRBV10-3 and TRBJ2-5; no definite D call. This CDR3 is 12 amino acids long. CDR1 and CDR2 (germline): ENHRY, SYGVKD. V dropped 2 bases and J dropped 1 base, with 2 bases sitting between them. The CDR3, as DNA: TGTGCCATCAGTGAGACCCAAGAGACCCAGTACTTC. Protein: CAISETQETQYF.

This clonotype was observed a few times. The chain joins TRBV28 to TRBJ2-7; possible D gene TRBD1, 5 bases. The CDR3 is made up of 14 amino acids. The germline gives CDR1 MDHEN, CDR2 SYDVKM. The ends were cut back, 5 bases at V and 1 base at J, with 12 bases in the middle. CDR3 in DNA: TGTGCCAGCAGTCCCTCGACAGTTTCCTACGAGCAGTACTTC. Translating gives CASSPSTVSYEQYF.

This clonotype came up a few times. This chain uses TRBV6-5 with TRBJ2-1; 9 bases line up with TRBD1. After removal of 6 bases from V and 10 bases from J, the junction contained 7 bases not matched to a gene. This CDR3 has 13 residues. From germline, CDR1 is MNHEY and CDR2 SVGAGI. Here the CDR3 DNA reads TGTGCCAGCAGAGGGGACAGGGCAAGCGAGCAGTTCTTC. Encoded protein: CASRGDRASEQFF.

This clonotype was counted many times. J is TRBJ1-5 and V is TRBV12-3 or TRBV12-4, with 7 bases lining up with TRBD1. The trim removed 3 bases at V and 6 bases at J, leaving 8 bases unmatched. The CDR3 has 15 residues. DNA of the CDR3: TGTGCCAGCAGTTTGTTCGGGACAGTCGGTCAGCCCCAGCATTTT. It encodes CASSLFGTVGQPQHF.

This chain links TRBV3-1 with TRBJ2-1, with TRBD2 matching over 8 bases. Germline V gives CDR1 LGHDT, CDR2 YNNKEL (reference sequence). This CDR3 is built from 11 residues. Germline trimming cut 7 bases from V and 13 bases from J; bases unmatched to any gene: 6. The CDR3 sequence is CASTSGGGQFF. The CDR3 nucleotides read TGTGCCAGCACGTCGGGGGGGGGCCAGTTCTTC.

The sample holds many counts of this clonotype. The rearrangement joins TRBV12-3 or TRBV12-4 to TRBJ2-7, with D possibly being TRBD2 (6 bases). The CDR3 is 16 residues long. V gave up 6 bases and J gave up 2 bases, with 20 bases separating them. CDR3 loop: CASSPAAIADPYEQYF. Written as DNA, the CDR3 is TGTGCCAGCAGCCCCGCCGCGATAGCGGATCCCTACGAGCAGTACTTC.

This clonotype was seen only a few times. The chain recombines TRBV5-5 with TRBJ1-2; D unclear. The CDR3 contains 14 residues. Germline V gene data show CDR1 as SGHKS and CDR2 as YYEKEE (reference sequence). V lost 1 base and J lost 7, with 14 bases in between. CDR3 loop: CASSLLYGRRGYTF. As DNA, the CDR3 is TGTGCCAGCAGCTTGCTCTACGGGCGTCGTGGCTACACCTTC.

This clonotype has just a few counts. V is TRBV7-9 and J is TRBJ2-3, with TRBD1 as a possible D gene (5 bases). The V end was cut by 5 bases, the J end by 3 bases, with 18 bases between. Germline values: CDR1 SEHNR, CDR2 FQNEAQ (reference sequence). The CDR3 sequence is 16 residues long. CDR3 amino acids: CASSGQTARGTDTQYF. CDR3 nucleotide sequence: TGTGCCAGCAGCGGCCAGACAGCCCGCGGTACAGATACGCAGTATTTT.

This clonotype was observed a handful of times. The chain links TRBV12-3 or TRBV12-4 to TRBJ2-2; 7 bases map to TRBD1. The trim removed 6 bases at V and 1 base at J, leaving 11 bases unmatched. The CDR3 length is 17 residues. The CDR3 region is CASSLGTDILNTGELFF. The CDR3 nucleotides read TGTGCCAGCAGCCTCGGGACAGACATTCTGAACACCGGGGAGCTGTTTTTT.

This clonotype was picked up many times. The CDR3 reads CAWSPSIGGRKSGYTF. CDR3 coding DNA: TGTGCCTGGAGCCCATCCATCGGGGGGCGAAAATCCGGCTACACCTTC. The chain carries TRBV30 and TRBJ1-2; D may be TRBD1 (6 bases). V lost 3 bases to trimming and J lost 8 bases, with 25 bases between them. Looked up from germline, CDR1 is GTSNPN and CDR2 is SVGIG (reference sequence). The CDR3 runs to 16 residues.

Details on this clonotype: This CDR3 is missing its conserved last phenylalanine or tryptophan, likely due to a read error. The chain carries TRBV20-1 and TRBJ2-5; possibly TRBD2 for D (5 bases). Between the trimmed V and J ends, which lost 1 base and 3 bases, there was a span of 12 bases. Germline V gene data show CDR1 as DFQATT and CDR2 as SNEGSKA (reference sequence). The CDR3 consists of 14 residues. The CDR3 DNA sequence: TGCAGTGCTAGAGGAGTCGGGGTGGAAGAGACCCAGTACTAC. The encoded protein is CSARGVGVEETQYY.

This clonotype showed up many times. V is TRBV27 and J is TRBJ1-4; a weak D match, TRBD1 (5 bases). V was pared by 6 bases and J by 6 bases, with 17 bases between. The CDR3 extends over 15 amino acids. Germline CDR1 and CDR2: MNHEY and SMNVEV (reference sequence). DNA for the CDR3: TGTGCCAGCAGAGAAACCTCAGGGTCGTATGAAAAACTGTTTTTT. Translating gives CASRETSGSYEKLFF.

The table lists this clonotype with many counts. J is TRBJ2-7 and V is TRBV28, with D perhaps TRBD1 (6 bases). This CDR3 has 14 residues. Germline CDR1 is MDHEN and CDR2 is SYDVKM. V shed 8 bases and J shed 3 bases, with 17 bases lying between them. DNA of the CDR3: TGTGCCAGCGCCGAAACAGGACAGCTCTACGAGCAGTACTTC. It codes for CASAETGQLYEQYF.

The rearrangement uses TRBV11-2 and TRBJ2-1, with D unclear. The CDR3 spans 15 residues. CDR1 is SGHAT, CDR2 FQNNGV, per germline. Trimming removed 5 bases at V and 1 base at J, with 12 bases between. The CDR3: CASSGLKVSYNEQFF. The CDR3 DNA sequence: TGTGCCAGCAGCGGATTAAAGGTATCCTACAATGAGCAGTTCTTC.

This clonotype was found a few times. The rearrangement links TRBV2 to TRBJ2-1; D is possibly TRBD1 (5 bases). Germline assignment: CDR1 SNHLY and CDR2 FYNNEI. Trimming took off 4 bases at V and 9 bases at J, with 10 bases between the two ends. The CDR3 contains 12 residues. DNA for the CDR3: TGTGCCAGCAGTGTCCTCAGGGCTGAGCAGTTCTTC. Translation: CASSVLRAEQFF.

There are a few counts of this clonotype. This chain links TRBV5-1 with TRBJ1-2; TRBD1 might be the D (6 bases). The V end was cut by 6 bases, the J end by 3 bases, with 12 bases between. Germline CDR1 reads SGHRS; CDR2 reads YFSETQ. The CDR3 length is 13 residues. The chain's CDR3 is CASTLGGDYGYTF. The CDR3 DNA follows: TGCGCCAGCACCCTCGGGGGCGACTATGGCTACACCTTC.